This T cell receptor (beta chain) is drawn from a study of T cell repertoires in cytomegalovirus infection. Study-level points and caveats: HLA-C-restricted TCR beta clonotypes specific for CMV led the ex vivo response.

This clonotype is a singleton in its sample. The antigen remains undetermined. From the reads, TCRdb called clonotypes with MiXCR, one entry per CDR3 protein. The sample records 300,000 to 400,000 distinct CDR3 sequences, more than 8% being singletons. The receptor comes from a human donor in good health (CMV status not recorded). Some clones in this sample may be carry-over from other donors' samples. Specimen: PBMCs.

CDR3 sequence reads: CSARSGTSEFTGELFF. The CDR3 DNA reads as TGCAGTGCTAGGTCCGGGACTAGCGAATTCACCGGGGAGCTGTTTTTT. This chain links TRBV20-1 with TRBJ2-2; the match to TRBD2 covers 10 bases. The CDR3 covers 16 residues. Germline CDR1 reads DFQATT; CDR2 reads SNEGSKA (reference sequence). Trimming took 3 bases from V and 4 from J; bases not matched to a gene: 8.